This TCR beta chain is drawn from a study of early T cells in non-severe SARS-CoV-2 infection. Study information: Unpaired chains resulted from sequencing bulk RNA of unsorted whole blood.

Researchers tagged individual cDNA molecules with unique molecular identifiers. MiXCR was run by TCRdb on the 5' RACE reads, yielding one entry per CDR3 protein. The top ten clones hold about 14% of a sample with approximately 65,000 distinct CDR3 sequences, roughly an eighth of them seen once. This clonotype occurred many times. Its antigen is not known. Overall study findings and caveats: CD4 and private specificities were missed by VDJdb matching, which favored anti-spike CD8 responses.

The sample comprised whole blood. This receptor was obtained from an adult who was a healthcare worker with PCR-confirmed SARS-CoV-2 infection or an uninfected control (not recorded which).

DNA of the CDR3: TGTGCCAGCGCGCCCGGGGGTAAAAGCTCCTACAATGAGCAGTTCTTC. Encoded protein: CASAPGGKSSYNEQFF. V usage is TRBV2 and J usage is TRBJ2-1, with D possibly being TRBD2 (6 bases). Germline CDR1 SNHLY, CDR2 FYNNEI. The V end lost 8 bases, the J end lost 0 bases, and 17 bases lay between the germline ends. CDR3 length: 16 amino acids.